Listed here are 23 T cell receptor beta chains from one sample, sequenced in a study of beta chain features in type 1 diabetes. All of the isolated RNA was reverse transcribed, so expressed TCRB transcripts were sequenced. Only in-frame clones appear in the TCRdb table, and some are missing; sequencing was by immunoSEQ multiplex PCR. The repertoire has about 150,000 clones, about 8.1% of them found once; the top ten carry nearly 0.65%. Material for sequencing was central memory CD4+ T cells from blood. The receptors shown here come from a man aged 18 to 30 in good health.

The V gene is TRBV7-8, the J gene TRBJ1-1; TRBD1 agrees at 7 bases. J was trimmed by 5 bases and V by 5 bases; bases with no gene match: 8. The CDR3 runs to 14 residues. Germline V gene sequence: CDR1 SGHVS, CDR2 FQNEAQ. CDR3 residues: CASSRRQGRTEAFF. The DNA for the CDR3 is TGTGCCAGCAGCCGTCGACAGGGAAGAACTGAAGCTTTCTTT.

The chain combines TRBV5-4 with TRBJ2-3, with 8 bases that match TRBD2. The junction had 12 bases not matched to a gene; V was cut back by 3 bases and J by 0 bases. Germline CDR1 is SGHNT and CDR2 is YYREEE (reference sequence). CDR3 length equals 18 residues. The CDR3 sequence: CASSSPIFRGGSTDTQYF. CDR3 nucleotide sequence: TGTGCCAGCAGCTCCCCGATTTTTCGGGGGGGCAGCACAGATACGCAGTATTTT.

The rearrangement joins TRBV21-1 to TRBJ2-1; the D segment call TRBD1 is taken from the table without a DNA check. TRBV21-1 is recorded as a pseudogene. The CDR3 covers 14 residues. CDR3 region: CASTTGQGNNEQFF. For the CDR3, the DNA is TGTGCCAGCACCACTGGACAGGGGAACAATGAGCAGTTCTTC.

J is TRBJ2-7 and V is TRBV5-5; D might be TRBD1 (5 bases). The germline V and J ends were trimmed by 5 bases and 3 bases, with 9 bases remaining between them. The length of the CDR3 is 12 residues. Germline V gene lookup returns CDR1 SGHKS and CDR2 YYEKEE (reference sequence). The CDR3 is CASRQDSYEQYF. In DNA, the CDR3 is TGTGCCAGCAGGCAAGACAGCTACGAGCAGTACTTC.

This clone was seen more than once but under ten times. The gene calls are TRBV6-1 and TRBJ2-7, with TRBD2 matching over 9 bases. The germline CDR1 and CDR2 sequences are MNHNS and SASEGT. The V gene end was trimmed by 6 bases and the J gene end by 2 bases; junction bases not matched to a gene: 8. CDR3 length: 15 amino acids. The CDR3 nucleotides read TGTGCCAGCAGGGGAAGCGGGGGGAGAACCTACGAGCAGTACTTC. It codes for CASRGSGGRTYEQYF.

The rearrangement links TRBV28 to TRBJ1-2; D gene uncertain. Deletions cut 7 bases from V and 0 bases from J, with 6 bases between. Germline loops: CDR1 MDHEN, CDR2 SYDVKM. The CDR3 sequence is 12 residues long. The CDR3, as DNA: TGTGCCAGCATCGGTCCTAACTATGGCTACACCTTC. Its translation is CASIGPNYGYTF.

This clone was counted only a few times. This chain uses TRBV30 with TRBJ1-2, with TRBD1 as a possible D gene (6 bases). CDR3 length: 12 amino acids. CDR1 is GTSNPN, CDR2 SVGIG, per germline (reference sequence). Trimming pared 0 bases from V and 5 bases from J, leaving 7 bases between. As DNA, the CDR3 is TGTGCCTGGAGTGTGACAGGTTATGGCTACACCTTC. Translating gives CAWSVTGYGYTF.

This chain links TRBV28 with TRBJ1-2; possible D gene TRBD1, 5 bases. The CDR3 is 15 residues long. The ends were cut back, 7 bases at V and 0 bases at J, with 15 bases in the middle. CDR1 and CDR2 (germline): MDHEN, SYDVKM. The CDR3 here is CASTSPTGSNYGYTF. The CDR3 nucleotides read TGTGCCAGCACCTCCCCTACAGGTTCTAACTATGGCTACACCTTC.

The count of this clone is one. This chain links TRBV18 with TRBJ1-1, with D possibly matching TRBD1 (5 bases). The V gene's germline CDR1 is KGHSH and CDR2 LQKENI. The CDR3 covers 12 residues. Between the trimmed V and J ends, which lost 4 bases and 7 bases, there was a span of 10 bases. Written as DNA, the CDR3 is TGTGCCAGCTCACTGGGGGGGAATGAAGCTTTCTTT. Protein product: CASSLGGNEAFF.

This clone appeared a few times. The chain joins TRBV15 to TRBJ2-7, with 14 positions matching TRBD2. The CDR3 loop spans 16 amino acids. V lost 4 bases to trimming and J lost 6 bases; unmatched junction nucleotides: 8. Germline CDR1 LNHNV, CDR2 YYDKDF (reference sequence). This CDR3 is CATSKSGLAGGGEQYF. The CDR3 nucleotides read TGTGCCACCAGCAAAAGCGGACTAGCGGGAGGTGGCGAGCAGTACTTC.

The V gene is TRBV28, the J gene TRBJ2-7; 7 bases are shared with TRBD2. After removal of 8 bases from V and 3 bases from J, the junction contained 13 bases not matched to a gene. This CDR3 is 15 amino acids long. The germline V gene encodes CDR1 MDHEN and CDR2 SYDVKM. As DNA, the CDR3 is TGTGCCAGCTCGACCCCGGGCGGGAGTTTCTACGAGCAGTACTTC. Its translation is CASSTPGGSFYEQYF.

The chain has TRBV5-1 and TRBJ1-3; a possible D gene is TRBD1 (6 bases). In germline, CDR1 is SGHRS, CDR2 YFSETQ. CDR3 size: 16 residues. Trimming left V 2 bases short and J 2 bases short, with 14 bases between. CDR3 in DNA: TGCGCCAGCAGCTTTACAGGGTCGGACCCTGGAAACACCATATATTTT. Translating it yields CASSFTGSDPGNTIYF.

The chain is built from TRBV30 and TRBJ2-7; D gene ambiguous. The CDR3 has 13 amino acids. CDR1 and CDR2 from the germline V gene are GTSNPN and SVGIG (reference sequence). The germline V and J ends were trimmed by 4 bases and 0 bases, with 10 bases remaining between them. CDR3: CAWKYSHSYEQYF. The CDR3 coding sequence is TGTGCCTGGAAATACAGTCACTCCTACGAGCAGTACTTC.

V usage is TRBV30 and J usage is TRBJ1-1, with TRBD1 matching 7 bases. The CDR3 spans 14 residues. V shed 1 base and J 5 bases; nucleotides not matched to a gene: 7. CDR1 and CDR2 (germline): GTSNPN, SVGIG (reference sequence). DNA for the CDR3: TGTGCCTGGAGTGCTTGGAGGGGGCGAACTGAAGCTTTCTTT. Translating gives CAWSAWRGRTEAFF.

The chain joins TRBV27 to TRBJ2-2; the match to TRBD2 covers 7 bases. The V gene end was trimmed by 6 bases and the J gene end by 7 bases; junction bases not matched to a gene: 11. Germline V gives CDR1 MNHEY, CDR2 SMNVEV (reference sequence). The CDR3 is 15 amino acids. The CDR3 DNA sequence: TGTGCCAGCAGGGGAGGGGCAGGGATCATCGGGGAGCTGTTTTTT. Encoded protein: CASRGGAGIIGELFF.

V is TRBV14 and J is TRBJ2-7, with 7 bases identical to TRBD1. This CDR3 is 14 amino acids long. Germline CDR1 and CDR2: SGHDN and FVKESK. Germline trimming cut 4 bases from V and 2 bases from J; bases unmatched to any gene: 5. For the CDR3, the DNA is TGTGCCAGCAGCCCTCGGACAGGACCCTACGAGCAGTACTTC. Protein product: CASSPRTGPYEQYF.

The chain carries TRBV7-2 and TRBJ2-7, with 9 bases aligning to TRBD1. Trimming at V came to 5 bases and at J to 5 bases, leaving 1 base not matched to a gene. This CDR3 is 12 amino acids long. Germline V gene data show CDR1 as SGHTA and CDR2 as FQGNSA. CDR3 DNA: TGTGCCAGCAGCCGGGACAGGGACGAGCAGTACTTC. This translates into CASSRDRDEQYF.

This clone was detected ten times or more. This rearrangement joins TRBV15 to TRBJ2-3; possible D gene TRBD1, 5 bases. The V and J ends lost 3 bases and 8 bases respectively, with 9 bases between them. There are 12 residues in the CDR3. Germline CDR1 and CDR2: LNHNV and YYDKDF (reference sequence). The CDR3: CATSRDTGTQYF. CDR3 coding DNA: TGTGCCACCAGCAGGGACACTGGTACGCAGTATTTT.

The J gene is TRBJ2-3, the V gene TRBV20-1; no clear D gene. This CDR3 is 11 amino acids long. From germline, CDR1 is DFQATT and CDR2 SNEGSKA (reference sequence). The V end was cut by 8 bases, the J end by 2 bases, with 8 bases between. The CDR3 nucleotides read TGCAGTTTCCTATTCACAGATACGCAGTATTTT. This sequence encodes CSFLFTDTQYF.

The V call is TRBV6-5, the J call TRBJ1-2, with D maybe TRBD1 (5 bases). V gave up 5 bases and J gave up 2 bases, with 12 bases separating them. From germline, CDR1 is MNHEY and CDR2 SVGAGI. The CDR3 is made up of 14 amino acids. CDR3 sequence reads: CASSPQGINYGYTF. For the CDR3, the DNA is TGTGCCAGCAGTCCTCAGGGAATCAACTATGGCTACACCTTC.

The chain uses TRBV7-2 and TRBJ2-1, with D possibly matching TRBD1 (6 bases). The ends were cut back, 3 bases at V and 5 bases at J, with 14 bases in the middle. Germline V lookup: CDR1 SGHTA, CDR2 FQGNSA. The CDR3 spans 15 residues. The CDR3 sequence: CASSFRQVLDNEQFF. The CDR3 DNA is TGTGCCAGCAGCTTTAGACAGGTTCTAGACAATGAGCAGTTCTTC.

The chain is built from TRBV9 and TRBJ2-5; 8 nucleotides line up with TRBD1. CDR1 is SGDLS and CDR2 is YYNGEE in the germline V gene. CDR3 length: 14 residues. With V trimmed by 4 bases and J by 2 bases, 4 bases remained unmatched. CDR3 coding DNA: TGTGCCAGCAGCATTGGACAGGGTCAAGAGACCCAGTACTTC. Protein: CASSIGQGQETQYF.

This clone was found a few times. V usage is TRBV7-2 and J usage is TRBJ1-2; D perhaps matches TRBD1 (5 bases). Germline lookup yields CDR1 SGHTA and CDR2 FQGNSA. The germline V and J ends were trimmed by 1 base and 3 bases, with 9 bases remaining between them. The CDR3 is made up of 14 amino acids. In DNA, the CDR3 is TGTGCCAGCAGCTTAGGGGGGGGATACTATGGCTACACCTTC. Residues: CASSLGGGYYGYTF.